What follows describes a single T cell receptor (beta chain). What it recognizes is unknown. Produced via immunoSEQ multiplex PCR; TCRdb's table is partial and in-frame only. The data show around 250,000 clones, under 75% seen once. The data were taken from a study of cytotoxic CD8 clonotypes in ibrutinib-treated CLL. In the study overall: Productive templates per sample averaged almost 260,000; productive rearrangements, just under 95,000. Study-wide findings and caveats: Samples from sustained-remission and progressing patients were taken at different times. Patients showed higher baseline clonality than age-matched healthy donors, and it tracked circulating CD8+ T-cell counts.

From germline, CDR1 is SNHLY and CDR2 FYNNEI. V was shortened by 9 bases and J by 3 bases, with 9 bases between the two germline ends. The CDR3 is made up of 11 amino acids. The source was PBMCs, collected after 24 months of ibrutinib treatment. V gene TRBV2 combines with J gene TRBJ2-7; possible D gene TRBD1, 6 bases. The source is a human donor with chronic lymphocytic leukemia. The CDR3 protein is CASQGSYEQYF. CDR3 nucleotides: TGTGCCAGTCAGGGGAGCTACGAGCAGTACTTC.